This record covers a single TCR beta chain. The specificity of this receptor is unknown. One base away there is no much larger clone; base qualities are not given. Participants in the prospective study were enrolled through a virtual design, were aged roughly 18 to 100 years, and lived in fewer than 30 United States geographic areas. To assign participants to cohorts, the prospective study relied on clinical history that participants themselves reported in a screening survey and a study questionnaire. For ImmuneRACE Cohort 3, a participant was defined as recovered based on two consecutive negative NP/OP PCR tests, clearance by a healthcare professional, or resolution of symptoms. In the prospective study, mobile phlebotomists collected whole blood, serum and a nasopharyngeal or oropharyngeal swab from each participant. Participants in the prospective study had the option to provide additional blood draws and questionnaires over an approximately 2-month period. Before DNA extraction, prospective study blood samples were shipped either frozen or at room temperature.

The immunoSEQ Assay, a bias-controlled multiplex PCR, was used to amplify TCRbeta CDR3 regions from genomic DNA. The published analysis was carried out like this. Within the assay, amplification of reference gene primers was used to estimate how many nucleated cells each sample contained. To quantify the absolute abundance of each unique TCRbeta CDR3 rearrangement, sequence reads were collapsed and filtered. For each sample, productive Simpson clonality was calculated by taking the square root of Simpson's diversity index across productive rearrangements. As stored in TCRdb, this immuneACCESS dataset retains in-frame rearrangements with V and J assigned. A fraction of the clones does not appear; measured against another copy, unresolved V genes explain less than half of the discrepancy, and the remainder lacks a known reason. That table is the source of V, J and clone size, and D and trimming were worked out from the DNA. This sample gives roughly 250,000 clones in total; roughly 88% of them show up just once. Roughly 4.3% of the sample rests with the top ten.

The CDR3 goes from the cysteine to the phenylalanine over 15 residues. The kept DNA is CDR3 alone, 45 bases in frame from the first base. From the germline V gene, CDR1 is SGHTA and CDR2 is FQGNSA. The germline V end is reduced by 4 bases and the J end by 2 bases; junction bases left unmatched: 6. The data belong to a study of blood T cell repertoires in COVID-19 (dated by TCRdb to 2019 to 2021). Regarding the research as a whole: Samples covering the acute and convalescent phases of COVID-19 were provided by collaborators in the United States, Italy and Spain. The sample metadata nearly always contained a de-identified subject ID, COVID-19 status, age in years and sex. The material from the prospective study consisted of cDNA or gDNA derived from T cells, B-cell-depleted T cells, or PBMCs. Where available, HLA class I and class II types were taken from metadata supplied by the sample provider and were not determined by assay-based typing. The repertoires were made available in a free public database intended to serve as a resource for research on the immune response to SARS-CoV-2. Subjects who had been exposed to COVID-19, were actively infected with it, or had recovered from it provided the deeply sampled blood TCRbeta repertoires that made up the dataset. Samples came from the ongoing ImmuneRACE study (first 160 participants) plus 1,254 subjects from 6 global collaborators.

Here is what the overall study found, with its caveats: The amount of clinical and demographic metadata varied by source and participant and was provided uncurated.

The sample consisted of PBMCs or T cells enriched from blood (not recorded which). This clonotype originated in a woman aged 30 to 39 who had recovered from COVID-19. Recombination linked TRBV7-2 to TRBJ2-7, with 9 junctional bases fitting TRBD1. The DNA sequence follows: TGTGCCAGCAGCTCTACCGGGACAGGGACCTACGAGCAGTACTTC. The encoded protein is CASSSTGTGTYEQYF. The variable domain in full, with residues beyond the CDR3 obtained from the reference TRBV7-2 and TRBJ2-7 genes, is GAGVSQSPSNKVTEKGKDVELRCDPISGHTALYWYRQSLGQGLEFLIYFQGNSAPDKSGLPSDRFSAERTGGSVSTLTIQRTQQEDSAVYLCASSSTGTGTYEQYFGPGTRLTVT.